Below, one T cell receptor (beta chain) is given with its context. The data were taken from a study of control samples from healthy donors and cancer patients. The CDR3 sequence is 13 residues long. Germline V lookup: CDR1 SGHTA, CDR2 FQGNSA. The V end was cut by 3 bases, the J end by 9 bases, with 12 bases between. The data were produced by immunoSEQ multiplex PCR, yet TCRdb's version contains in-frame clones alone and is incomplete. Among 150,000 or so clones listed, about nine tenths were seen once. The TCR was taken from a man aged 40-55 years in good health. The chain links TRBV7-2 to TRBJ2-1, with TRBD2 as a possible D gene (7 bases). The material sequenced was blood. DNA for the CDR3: TGTGCCAGCAGCTTCGGGGGGCAGGGTGAGCAGTTCTTC. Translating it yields CASSFGGQGEQFF.